This TCR beta chain was sequenced in a study of CD4 T cells in relation to SARS-CoV-2 and coronaviruses. Study-wide background: TCR beta CDR3s were sequenced after roughly nine-day antigen culture of PBMCs.

Before the COVID-19 pandemic, during about 2011-2018, CD4+ T cells were taken from unexposed donors. Isolation of CD4+ T cells took place after roughly nine days in culture. Trimming took off 5 bases at V and 5 bases at J, with 10 bases between the two ends. From germline, CDR1 is MNHEY and CDR2 SVGAGI. This CDR3 is 13 amino acids long. The method was immunoSEQ multiplex PCR; TCRdb's version includes in-frame clones alone and lacks a portion of them. This repertoire shows roughly 14,000 clones, 76% found once; its top ten account for more than 25%. As regards this clone: Its antigen is not known.

The chain uses TRBV6-5 and TRBJ1-5; D is undetermined. The sample taken for sequencing was CD4+ T cells from PBMCs, cultured in vitro. This TCR was recovered from a human donor in good health. The CDR3 here is CASSPEGDQPQHF. CDR3 nucleotides: TGTGCCAGCAGTCCTGAAGGTGATCAGCCCCAGCATTTT.